The source of this T cell receptor (beta chain) is a study of CD4+ T cells in melanoma. Germline loops: CDR1 SNHLY, CDR2 FYNNEI. The CDR3 runs 18 residues. Trimming took off 7 bases at V and 3 bases at J, with 26 bases between the two ends. The method was immunoSEQ multiplex PCR; TCRdb's version includes in-frame clones alone and lacks a portion of them. The table records over 130,000 clones, about nine tenths of them present only once. With respect to this clone: Antigen: not known.

Overall study results and limits: CD8+ T cell, macrophage and B cell function reportedly correlated with neoantigen-specific CD4+ T cells. Reportedly, melanoma neoantigen-specific CD4+ T cells showed varied differentiation states.

The chain links TRBV2 to TRBJ2-3, with D perhaps given as TRBD1 or TRBD2 (6 bases each). The clonotype was recovered from a human donor with melanoma. DNA for the CDR3: TGTGCCAGCAAGGGGGGCGCGCAGAGGGGAATTCGAACAGATACGCAGTATTTT. This translates into CASKGGAQRGIRTDTQYF.